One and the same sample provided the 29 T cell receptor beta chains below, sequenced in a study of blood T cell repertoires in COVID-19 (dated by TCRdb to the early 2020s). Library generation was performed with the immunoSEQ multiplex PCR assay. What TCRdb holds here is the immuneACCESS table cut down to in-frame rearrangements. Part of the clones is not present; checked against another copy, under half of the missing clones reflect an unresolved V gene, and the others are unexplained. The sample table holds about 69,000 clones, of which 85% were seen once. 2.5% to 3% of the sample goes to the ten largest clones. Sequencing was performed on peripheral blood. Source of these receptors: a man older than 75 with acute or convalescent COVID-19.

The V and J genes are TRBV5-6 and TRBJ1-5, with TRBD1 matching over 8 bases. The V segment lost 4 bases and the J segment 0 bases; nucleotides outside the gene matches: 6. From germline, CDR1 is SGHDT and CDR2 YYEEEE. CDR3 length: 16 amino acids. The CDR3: CASSKYDRGSNQPQHF. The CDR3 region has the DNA TGTGCCAGCAGCAAATATGACAGGGGTAGCAATCAGCCCCAGCATTTT.

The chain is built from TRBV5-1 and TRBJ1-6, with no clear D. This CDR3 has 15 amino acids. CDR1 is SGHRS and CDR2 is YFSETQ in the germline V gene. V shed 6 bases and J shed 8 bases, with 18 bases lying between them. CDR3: CASKQEVTGYSPLHF. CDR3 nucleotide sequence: TGCGCCAGCAAACAAGAGGTCACTGGATATTCACCCCTCCACTTT. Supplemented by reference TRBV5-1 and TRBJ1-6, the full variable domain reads KAGVTQTPRYLIKTRGQQVTLSCSPISGHRSVSWYQQTPGQGLQFLFEYFSETQRNKGNFPGRFSGRQFSNSRSEMNVSTLELGDSALYLCASKQEVTGYSPLHFGNGTRLTVT.

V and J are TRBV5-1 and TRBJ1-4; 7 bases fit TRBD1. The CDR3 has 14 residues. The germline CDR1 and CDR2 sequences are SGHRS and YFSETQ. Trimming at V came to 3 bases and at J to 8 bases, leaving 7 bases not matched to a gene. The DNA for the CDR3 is TGCGCCAGCAGCTGGGGGGACAGTCGGGAAAAACTGTTTTTT. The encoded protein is CASSWGDSREKLFF.

The CDR3 DNA is TGTGCCAGCAGCCAGGGACTTACCGTCTACGAGCAGTACTTC. The encoded protein is CASSQGLTVYEQYF. The rearrangement joins TRBV7-2 to TRBJ2-7; D is possibly TRBD2 (6 bases). V was trimmed by 5 bases and J by 3 bases, leaving 14 bases between them. CDR3 size: 14 residues. Germline CDR1 is SGHTA and CDR2 is FQGNSA.

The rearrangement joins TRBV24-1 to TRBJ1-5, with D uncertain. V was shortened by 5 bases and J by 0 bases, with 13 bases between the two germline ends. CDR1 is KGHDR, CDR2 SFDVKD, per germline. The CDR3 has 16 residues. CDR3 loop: CATSVGDNNSNQPQHF. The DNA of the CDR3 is TGTGCCACCAGTGTGGGAGACAACAATAGCAATCAGCCCCAGCATTTT.

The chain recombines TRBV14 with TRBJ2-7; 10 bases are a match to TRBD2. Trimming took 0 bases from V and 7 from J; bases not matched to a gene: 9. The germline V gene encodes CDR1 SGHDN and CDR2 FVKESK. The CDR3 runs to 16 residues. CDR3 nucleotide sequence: TGTGCCAGCAGCCAAGACGGGGCTAGCGGGAGAGAAGAGCAGTACTTC. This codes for CASSQDGASGREEQYF. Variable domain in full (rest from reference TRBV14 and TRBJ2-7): EAGVTQFPSHSVIEKGQTVTLRCDPISGHDNLYWYRRVMGKEIKFLLHFVKESKQDESGMPNNRFLAERTGGTYSTLKVQPAELEDSGVYFCASSQDGASGREEQYFGPGTRLTVT.

DNA for the CDR3: TGCGCCAGCAGCTTGGAGGCGGGAGGAGGGGCTCCTGCTAGCAATGAGCAGTTCTTC. This encodes CASSLEAGGGAPASNEQFF. The chain uses TRBV5-1 and TRBJ2-1, with 8 bases fitting TRBD2. Germline values: CDR1 SGHRS, CDR2 YFSETQ. J was trimmed by 6 bases and V by 0 bases; bases with no gene match: 17. The CDR3 consists of 19 residues.

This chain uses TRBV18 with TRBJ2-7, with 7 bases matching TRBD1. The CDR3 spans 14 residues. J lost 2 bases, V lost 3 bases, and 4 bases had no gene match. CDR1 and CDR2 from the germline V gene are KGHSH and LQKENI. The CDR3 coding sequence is TGTGCCAGCTCACCCGACAGGGTCCCCTACGAGCAGTACTTC. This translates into CASSPDRVPYEQYF.

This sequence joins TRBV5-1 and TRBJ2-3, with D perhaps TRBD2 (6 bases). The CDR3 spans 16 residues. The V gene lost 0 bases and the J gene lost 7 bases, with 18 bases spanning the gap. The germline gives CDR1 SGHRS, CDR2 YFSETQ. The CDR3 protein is CASSLGRGNGGNTQYF. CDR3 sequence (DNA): TGCGCCAGCAGCTTGGGCCGGGGGAATGGGGGAAATACGCAGTATTTT.

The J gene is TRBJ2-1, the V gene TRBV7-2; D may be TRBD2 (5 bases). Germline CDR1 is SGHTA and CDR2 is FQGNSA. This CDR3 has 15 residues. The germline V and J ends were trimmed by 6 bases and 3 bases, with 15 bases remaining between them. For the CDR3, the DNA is TGTGCCAGCAGTTCGCGGACCGGGATCTACAATGAGCAGTTCTTC. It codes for CASSSRTGIYNEQFF.

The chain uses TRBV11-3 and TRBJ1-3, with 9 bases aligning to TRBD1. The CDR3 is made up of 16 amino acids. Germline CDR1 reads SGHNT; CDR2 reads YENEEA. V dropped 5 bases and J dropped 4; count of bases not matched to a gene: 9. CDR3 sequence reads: CASSTPGQGFGNTIYF. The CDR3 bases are TGTGCCAGCAGCACGCCGGGACAGGGTTTCGGAAACACCATATATTTT. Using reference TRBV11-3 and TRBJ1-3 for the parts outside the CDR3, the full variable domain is EAGVVQSPRYKIIEKKQPVAFWCNPISGHNTLYWYLQNLGQGPELLIRYENEEAVDDSQLPKDRFSAERLKGVDSTLKIQPAELGDSAVYLCASSTPGQGFGNTIYFGEGSWLTVV.

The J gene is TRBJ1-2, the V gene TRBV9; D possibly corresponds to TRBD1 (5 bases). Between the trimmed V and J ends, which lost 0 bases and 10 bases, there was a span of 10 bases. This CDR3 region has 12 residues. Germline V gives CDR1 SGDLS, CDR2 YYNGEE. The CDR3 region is CASSVDGGVYTF. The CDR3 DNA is TGTGCCAGCAGCGTAGATGGGGGGGTCTACACCTTC.

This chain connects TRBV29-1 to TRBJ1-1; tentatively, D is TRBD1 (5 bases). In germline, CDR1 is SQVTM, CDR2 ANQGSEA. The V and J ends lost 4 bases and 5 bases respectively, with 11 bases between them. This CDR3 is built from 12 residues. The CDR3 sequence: CSVGKGRTEAFF. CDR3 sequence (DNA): TGCAGCGTTGGTAAGGGGCGGACTGAAGCTTTCTTT. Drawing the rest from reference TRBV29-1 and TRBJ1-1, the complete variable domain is SAVISQKPSRDICQRGTSLTIQCQVDSQVTMMFWYRQQPGQSLTLIATANQGSEATYESGFVIDKFPISRPNLTFSTLTVSNMSPEDSSIYLCSVGKGRTEAFFGQGTRLTVV.

In DNA, the CDR3 is TGTGCCAGCAGCCCTTTCGTTGGGACTAGCGTTCAAGAGACCCAGTACTTC. It yields the protein CASSPFVGTSVQETQYF. This rearrangement joins TRBV7-6 to TRBJ2-5; TRBD2 aligns across 10 bases. The germline V gene has CDR1 SGHVS and CDR2 FNYEAQ. V was clipped by 5 bases and J by 2 bases; unmatched bases: 11. CDR3 size: 17 residues.

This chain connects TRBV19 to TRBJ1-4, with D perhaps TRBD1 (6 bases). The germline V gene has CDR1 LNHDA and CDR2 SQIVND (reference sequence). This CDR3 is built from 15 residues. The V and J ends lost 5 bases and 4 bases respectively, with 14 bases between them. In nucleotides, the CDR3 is TGTGCCAGTAGTTATCAGGGGTCTTTTAATGAAAAACTGTTTTTT. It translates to CASSYQGSFNEKLFF.

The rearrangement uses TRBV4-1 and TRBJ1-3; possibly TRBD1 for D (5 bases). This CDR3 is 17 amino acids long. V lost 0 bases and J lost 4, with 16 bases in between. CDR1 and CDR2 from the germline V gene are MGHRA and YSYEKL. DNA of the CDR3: TGCGCCAGCAGCCAAGAAAGGGACTCGTCGTCCGGAAACACCATATATTTT. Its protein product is CASSQERDSSSGNTIYF.

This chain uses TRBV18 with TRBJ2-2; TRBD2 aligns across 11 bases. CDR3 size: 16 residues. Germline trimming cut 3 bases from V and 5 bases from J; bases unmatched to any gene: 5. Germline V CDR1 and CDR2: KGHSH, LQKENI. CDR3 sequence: CASSPLAGGGTGELFF. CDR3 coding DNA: TGTGCCAGCTCACCCCTAGCGGGAGGCGGAACCGGGGAGCTGTTTTTT.

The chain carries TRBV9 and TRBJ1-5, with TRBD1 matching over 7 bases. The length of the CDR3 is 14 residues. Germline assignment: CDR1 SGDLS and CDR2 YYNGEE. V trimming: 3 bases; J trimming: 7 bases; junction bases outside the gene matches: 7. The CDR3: CASSEGQASQPQHF. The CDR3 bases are TGTGCCAGCAGCGAAGGACAGGCGTCACAGCCCCAGCATTTT. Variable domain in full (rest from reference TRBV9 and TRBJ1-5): DSGVTQTPKHLITATGQRVTLRCSPRSGDLSVYWYQQSLDQGLQFLIQYYNGEERAKGNILERFSAQQFPDLHSELNLSSLELGDSALYFCASSEGQASQPQHFGDGTRLSIL.

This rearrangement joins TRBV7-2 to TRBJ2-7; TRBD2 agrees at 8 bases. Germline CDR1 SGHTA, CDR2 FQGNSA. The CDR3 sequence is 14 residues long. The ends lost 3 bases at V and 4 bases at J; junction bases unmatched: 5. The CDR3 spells CASSFNGRGYEQYF. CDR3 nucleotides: TGTGCCAGCAGCTTTAACGGGAGGGGGTACGAGCAGTACTTC.

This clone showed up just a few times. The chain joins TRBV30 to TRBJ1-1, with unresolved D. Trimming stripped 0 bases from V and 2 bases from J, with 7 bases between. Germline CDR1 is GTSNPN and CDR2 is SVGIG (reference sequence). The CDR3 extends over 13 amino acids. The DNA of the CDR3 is TGTGCCTGGAGTGTACGGGGAAACACTGAAGCTTTCTTT. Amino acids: CAWSVRGNTEAFF. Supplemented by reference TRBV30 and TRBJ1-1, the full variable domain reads SQTIHQWPATLVQPVGSPLSLECTVEGTSNPNLYWYRQAAGRGLQLLFYSVGIGQISSEVPQNLSASRPQDRQFILSSKKLLLSDSGFYLCAWSVRGNTEAFFGQGTRLTVV.

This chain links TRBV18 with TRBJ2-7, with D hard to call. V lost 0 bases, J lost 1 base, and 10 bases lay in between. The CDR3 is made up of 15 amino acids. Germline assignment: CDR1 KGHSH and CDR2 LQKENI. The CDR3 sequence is CASSPPPLQSYEQYF. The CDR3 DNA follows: TGTGCCAGCTCACCACCTCCCCTACAGTCCTACGAGCAGTACTTC.

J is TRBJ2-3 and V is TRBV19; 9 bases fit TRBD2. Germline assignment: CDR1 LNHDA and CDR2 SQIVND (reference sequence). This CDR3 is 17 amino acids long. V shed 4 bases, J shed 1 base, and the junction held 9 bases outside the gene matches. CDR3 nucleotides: TGTGCCAGTAGTAACAGCGGCGGGAGGGTTGGCACAGATACGCAGTATTTT. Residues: CASSNSGGRVGTDTQYF.

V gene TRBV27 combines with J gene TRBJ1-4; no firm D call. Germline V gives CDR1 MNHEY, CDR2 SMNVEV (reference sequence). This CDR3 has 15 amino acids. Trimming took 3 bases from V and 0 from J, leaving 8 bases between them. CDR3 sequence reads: CASSFSGATNEKLFF. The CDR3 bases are TGTGCCAGCAGTTTTTCGGGTGCAACTAATGAAAAACTGTTTTTT. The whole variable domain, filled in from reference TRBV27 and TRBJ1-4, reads EAQVTQNPRYLITVTGKKLTVTCSQNMNHEYMSWYRQDPGLGLRQIYYSMNVEVTDKGDVPEGYKVSRKEKRNFPLILESPSPNQTSLYFCASSFSGATNEKLFFGSGTQLSVL.

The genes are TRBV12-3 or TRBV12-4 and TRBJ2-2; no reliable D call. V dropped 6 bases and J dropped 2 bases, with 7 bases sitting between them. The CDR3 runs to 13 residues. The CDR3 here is CASSRFNTGELFF. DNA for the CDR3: TGTGCCAGCAGCAGATTTAACACCGGGGAGCTGTTTTTT.

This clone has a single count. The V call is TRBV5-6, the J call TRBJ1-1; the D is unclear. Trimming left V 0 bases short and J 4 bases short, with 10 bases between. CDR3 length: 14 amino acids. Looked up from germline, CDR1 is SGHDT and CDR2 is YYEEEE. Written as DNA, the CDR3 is TGTGCCAGCAGCTTGGGGGCCTGGTCCACTGAAGCTTTCTTT. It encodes CASSLGAWSTEAFF.

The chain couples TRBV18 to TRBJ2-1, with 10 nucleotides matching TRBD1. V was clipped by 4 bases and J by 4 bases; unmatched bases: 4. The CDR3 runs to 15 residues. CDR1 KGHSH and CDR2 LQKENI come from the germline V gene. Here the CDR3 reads CASSLPGQGYNEQFF. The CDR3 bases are TGTGCCAGCTCACTGCCGGGACAGGGGTACAATGAGCAGTTCTTC. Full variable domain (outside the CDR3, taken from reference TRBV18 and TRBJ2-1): NAGVMQNPRHLVRRRGQEARLRCSPMKGHSHVYWYRQLPEEGLKFMVYLQKENIIDESGMPKERFSAEFPKEGPSILRIQQVVRGDSAAYFCASSLPGQGYNEQFFGPGTRLTVL.

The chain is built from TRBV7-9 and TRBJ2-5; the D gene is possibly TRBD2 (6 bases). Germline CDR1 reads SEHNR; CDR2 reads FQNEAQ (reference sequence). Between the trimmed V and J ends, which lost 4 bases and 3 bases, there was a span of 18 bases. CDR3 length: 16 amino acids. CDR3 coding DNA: TGTGCCAGCAGCTCCCTCGGTGCGGGGTGGAAAGAGACCCAGTACTTC. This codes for CASSSLGAGWKETQYF.

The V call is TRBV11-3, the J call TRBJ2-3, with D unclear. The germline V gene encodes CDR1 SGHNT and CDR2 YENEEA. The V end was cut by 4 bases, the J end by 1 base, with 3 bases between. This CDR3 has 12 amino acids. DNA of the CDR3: TGTGCCAGCAGCTCTGGCACAGATACGCAGTATTTT. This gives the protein CASSSGTDTQYF.

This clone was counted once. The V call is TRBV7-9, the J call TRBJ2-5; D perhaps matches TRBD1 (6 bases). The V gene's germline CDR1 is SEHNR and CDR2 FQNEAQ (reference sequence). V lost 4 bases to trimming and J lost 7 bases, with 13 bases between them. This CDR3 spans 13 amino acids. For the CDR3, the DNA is TGTGCCAGCAGCTCCCAGGGGACGGGGACCCAGTACTTC. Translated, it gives CASSSQGTGTQYF.